Below, 22 T cell receptor beta chains from the same sample are listed, as sequenced in a study of vaccination and CD4 T cells after COVID-19. No cognate antigen is known for these TCRs. At the Johns Hopkins FTIC core, DNA taken from cultured CD4+ T cells was sequenced by way of the Oncomine TCR Beta short-read assay. TCRdb ran MiXCR on the PCR reads and lists one entry per CDR3 protein. The table shows 13,000 or so distinct CDR3 sequences, with roughly 29% occurring only once. The treatment denotes: roughly 10-day PBMC culture with coronavirus spike peptide pools or control peptides (ViraFEST assay). Sequences were derived from CD4+ T cells from blood, cultured in vitro, sampled before SARS-CoV-2 vaccination. The receptors originated from a human donor who received a COVID-19 vaccine.

The chain uses TRBV7-3 and TRBJ2-2; 13 bases fit TRBD2. Germline V CDR1 and CDR2: SGHTA, FQGTGA. V shed 5 bases, J shed 2 bases, and the junction held 8 bases outside the gene matches. CDR3 length equals 18 residues. The CDR3 region is CASSPPGLAGANTGELFF. CDR3 sequence (DNA): TGTGCCAGCAGCCCTCCAGGACTAGCGGGGGCTAACACCGGGGAGCTGTTTTTT.

This clonotype showed up just a few times. The V and J genes are TRBV19 and TRBJ2-7, with TRBD1 identical over 9 bases. CDR1 is LNHDA, CDR2 SQIVND, per germline (reference sequence). V was pared by 4 bases and J by 2 bases, with 6 bases of the junction left unmatched. This CDR3 spans 15 amino acids. CDR3 DNA sequence: TGTGCCAGTAGTACTCCGGGACAGGGCGCCTACGAGCAGTACTTC. This sequence encodes CASSTPGQGAYEQYF.

The chain employs TRBV25-1 and TRBJ2-2; D could derive from TRBD1 or TRBD2 (5 bases each). The CDR3 extends over 14 amino acids. Germline V gene data show CDR1 as MGHDK and CDR2 as SYGVNS. Trimming took 6 bases from V and 4 from J, leaving 12 bases between them. This chain's CDR3 is CASRSAGTTGELFF. The CDR3 coding sequence is TGTGCCAGCAGGTCCGCAGGGACCACCGGGGAGCTGTTTTTT. The full variable domain, rest sourced from reference TRBV25-1 and TRBJ2-2, is EADIYQTPRYLVIGTGKKITLECSQTMGHDKMYWYQQDPGMELHLIHYSYGVNSTEKGDLSSESTVSRIRTEHFPLTLESARPSHTSQYLCASRSAGTTGELFFGEGSRLTVL.

This clonotype showed up just a few times. The chain is built from TRBV2 and TRBJ1-2; no reliable D call. Trimming took off 7 bases at V and 7 bases at J, with 22 bases between the two ends. The germline V gene encodes CDR1 SNHLY and CDR2 FYNNEI. The CDR3 runs to 15 residues. CDR3 nucleotide sequence: TGTGCCAGCACCTCAAATCGAGGCCTAGCGGGTGGCTACACCTTC. This encodes CASTSNRGLAGGYTF.

In this sample, this clonotype turned up a few times. The gene calls are TRBV28 and TRBJ2-2, with 7 bases identical to TRBD2. V lost 2 bases and J lost 3; bases outside the gene matches: 12. The CDR3 covers 18 residues. Per germline, CDR1 MDHEN and CDR2 SYDVKM. The CDR3 bases are TGTGCCAGCAGTTTAACGCTGGTTGGCGGGGGTGACACCGGGGAGCTGTTTTTT. Its protein is CASSLTLVGGGDTGELFF. The full variable domain, rest sourced from reference TRBV28 and TRBJ2-2, is DVKVTQSSRYLVKRTGEKVFLECVQDMDHENMFWYRQDPGLGLRLIYFSYDVKMKEKGDIPEGYSVSREKKERFSLILESASTNQTSMYLCASSLTLVGGGDTGELFFGEGSRLTVL.

J is TRBJ2-1 and V is TRBV12-3 or TRBV12-4; 7 bases agree with TRBD1. The CDR3 has 14 residues. J gave up 0 bases and V 8 bases, and 4 bases lay outside the gene matches. The CDR3 here is CASQGVSSYNEQFF. CDR3 bases: TGTGCCAGCCAGGGGGTTAGCTCCTACAATGAGCAGTTCTTC.

The chain has TRBV2 and TRBJ1-2; D remains ambiguous. Germline V gene sequence: CDR1 SNHLY, CDR2 FYNNEI. The CDR3 extends over 14 amino acids. V shed 8 bases and J shed 2 bases, with 15 bases lying between them. CDR3 sequence reads: CASPDGRLNYGYTF. The CDR3 DNA sequence: TGTGCCAGCCCCGACGGGAGATTAAACTATGGCTACACCTTC. Filled out from reference TRBV2 and TRBJ1-2, the complete variable domain reads EPEVTQTPSHQVTQMGQEVILRCVPISNHLYFYWYRQILGQKVEFLVSFYNNEISEKSEIFDDQFSVERPDGSNFTLKIRSTKLEDSAMYFCASPDGRLNYGYTFGSGTRLTVV.

CDR3 protein: CASSLGGSETQYF. The CDR3 coding sequence is TGTGCCAGCAGCTTGGGGGGCTCGGAGACCCAGTACTTC. V usage is TRBV7-9 and J usage is TRBJ2-5; D could derive from TRBD1 or TRBD2 (6 bases each). The CDR3 spans 13 residues. The ends were cut back, 3 bases at V and 5 bases at J, with 10 bases in the middle. The germline gives CDR1 SEHNR, CDR2 FQNEAQ (reference sequence).

The chain recombines TRBV11-2 with TRBJ2-3; tentative D call: TRBD1 (5 bases). Trimming removed 1 base from V and 2 bases from J, with 10 bases in between. The CDR3 has 15 residues. Germline assignment: CDR1 SGHAT and CDR2 FQNNGV. CDR3 sequence: CASSLAGIYTDTQYF. The CDR3 DNA follows: TGTGCCAGCAGCTTAGCAGGGATTTACACAGATACGCAGTATTTT. The complete variable domain, with remaining parts taken from reference TRBV11-2 and TRBJ2-3, reads EAGVAQSPRYKIIEKRQSVAFWCNPISGHATLYWYQQILGQGPKLLIQFQNNGVVDDSQLPKDRFSAERLKGVDSTLKIQPAKLEDSAVYLCASSLAGIYTDTQYFGPGTRLTVL.

The chain links TRBV7-9 to TRBJ1-2; D gene unclear. Trimming cost V 5 bases and J 6 bases, with 10 bases left between them. The CDR3 extends over 12 amino acids. Germline assignment: CDR1 SEHNR and CDR2 FQNEAQ (reference sequence). The DNA of the CDR3 is TGTGCCAGCAGCAATGGACTGGATGGCTACACCTTC. The encoded protein is CASSNGLDGYTF.

Only a few counts were recorded for this clonotype. This chain uses TRBV10-1 with TRBJ1-1, with D uncertain. The V end lost 4 bases, the J end lost 1 base, and 10 bases lay between the germline ends. This CDR3 is 14 amino acids long. CDR1 and CDR2 (germline): WNHNN, SYGVQD (reference sequence). CDR3 nucleotides: TGCGCCAGCAGTGGAGGGCTCGGGAACACTGAAGCTTTCTTT. Its protein product is CASSGGLGNTEAFF.

The chain links TRBV11-3 to TRBJ2-7; D unresolved. The V end was cut by 1 base, the J end by 1 base, with 8 bases between. Germline V gives CDR1 SGHNT, CDR2 YENEEA. This CDR3 spans 14 amino acids. The CDR3 region has the DNA TGTGCCAGCAGCTTAGGGCCCCCATCCTACGAGCAGTACTTC. This translates into CASSLGPPSYEQYF.

The chain recombines TRBV6-1 with TRBJ1-3, with D unclear. In germline, CDR1 is MNHNS, CDR2 SASEGT. The CDR3 length is 15 residues. With 5 bases removed from V and 1 base from J, the gap between germline ends came to 12 bases. CDR3 sequence: CASSPQRESGNTIYF. The DNA of the CDR3 is TGTGCCAGCAGTCCCCAAAGAGAATCTGGAAACACCATATATTTT.

This clonotype was observed a handful of times. CDR3 in amino acids: CASNQGLSQPQHF. The CDR3 DNA sequence: TGTGCCAGCAACCAGGGGTTAAGTCAGCCCCAGCATTTT. The gene calls are TRBV2 and TRBJ1-5, with D perhaps matching TRBD1 (6 bases). V was pared by 7 bases and J by 6 bases, with 13 bases between. Germline V gene data show CDR1 as SNHLY and CDR2 as FYNNEI. This CDR3 region has 13 residues.

The chain couples TRBV11-3 to TRBJ2-2; 7 nucleotides match TRBD1. The CDR3 is made up of 17 amino acids. After removal of 0 bases from V and 0 bases from J, the junction contained 4 bases not matched to a gene. CDR1 and CDR2 from the germline V gene are SGHNT and YENEEA. The CDR3 here is CASSLETGTANTGELFF. DNA for the CDR3: TGTGCCAGCAGCTTAGAGACCGGGACAGCGAACACCGGGGAGCTGTTTTTT.

In its sample, this clonotype was seen a few times. The chain uses TRBV6-1 and TRBJ1-1, with D maybe TRBD1 (6 bases). Trimming stripped 6 bases from V and 11 bases from J, with 22 bases between. Germline V CDR1 and CDR2: MNHNS, SASEGT. The CDR3 covers 14 residues. The CDR3 bases are TGTGCCAGCAGCAGGACAGTTCAAGGTTTGAGGGCTTTCTTT. Encoded protein: CASSRTVQGLRAFF.

The chain links TRBV29-1 to TRBJ2-7; 11 bases fit TRBD1. V gave up 3 bases and J gave up 6 bases; unmatched junction bases: 7. Per germline, CDR1 SQVTM and CDR2 ANQGSEA. This CDR3 spans 14 amino acids. CDR3 sequence (DNA): TGCAGCGTTGATTTGGGACAGGGGGTGGGCGAGCAGTACTTC. Residues: CSVDLGQGVGEQYF.

This clonotype was seen only a few times. The chain joins TRBV30 to TRBJ2-1; the match to TRBD2 covers 7 bases. CDR1 and CDR2 (germline): GTSNPN, SVGIG (reference sequence). The V gene end was trimmed by 2 bases and the J gene end by 0 bases; junction bases not matched to a gene: 7. The CDR3 has 16 residues. DNA of the CDR3: TGTGCCTGGAGTTCCCGATCGGGGGGCTCCTACAATGAGCAGTTCTTC. Encoded protein: CAWSSRSGGSYNEQFF.

A note on this clonotype: Mismatch with germline at one junction end may stem from a read error. The V call is TRBV7-9, the J call TRBJ2-7; D might be TRBD1 or TRBD2, each matching 5 bases. This CDR3 has 18 amino acids. Germline CDR1 SEHNR, CDR2 FQNEAQ (reference sequence). Here the CDR3 reads CASSLGRVEGSFSYGQYF. The CDR3 nucleotides read TGTGCCAGCAGCTTAGGCCGTGTCGAGGGGTCCTTCTCCTACGGGCAGTACTTC. The full variable domain, rest sourced from reference TRBV7-9 and TRBJ2-7, is DTGVSQNPRHKITKRGQNVTFRCDPISEHNRLYWYRQTLGQGPEFLTYFQNEAQLEKSRLLSDRFSAERPKGSFSTLEIQRTEQGDSAMYLCASSLGRVEGSFSYGQYFGPGTRLTVT.

The rearrangement links TRBV6-4 to TRBJ2-5; D assignment may be TRBD1 or TRBD2 (5 bases each). The CDR3 has 13 amino acids. The germline CDR1 and CDR2 sequences are MRHNA and SNTAGT. V was cut by 4 bases and J by 4 bases, with 10 bases left in between. The CDR3 bases are TGTGCCAGCAGTGGGGGGTTCGGAGAGACCCAGTACTTC. Translating it yields CASSGGFGETQYF.

V usage is TRBV5-1 and J usage is TRBJ2-7, with D possibly being TRBD1 (6 bases). V was shortened by 0 bases and J by 4 bases, with 17 bases between the two germline ends. Germline CDR1 and CDR2: SGHRS and YFSETQ. The CDR3 covers 16 residues. The CDR3 here is CASSLDPDSGRYEQYF. The CDR3 DNA reads TGCGCCAGCAGCTTGGACCCGGACAGTGGTCGATACGAGCAGTACTTC.

The rearrangement uses TRBV25-1 and TRBJ2-7, with 7 bases that match TRBD2. The CDR3 has 15 amino acids. J gave up 0 bases and V 4 bases, and 6 bases lay outside the gene matches. The germline gives CDR1 MGHDK, CDR2 SYGVNS. This CDR3 is CASSGRGTNSYEQYF. The CDR3 DNA is TGTGCCAGCAGTGGACGGGGGACTAACTCCTACGAGCAGTACTTC.